The 30 T cell receptor beta chains reported below all come from one sample, sequenced in a study of T cells in Graves' hyperthyroidism and ophthalmopathy. Amplified regions were TCR beta CDR3 sequences from RNA transcripts. An initial round of RT-PCR targeting the TCR CDR3 relied on the HTBI primer set. TCRdb re-called the multiplex PCR reads with MiXCR, one entry per CDR3 protein. Here the sample spans 350,000 or so distinct CDR3 sequences, under 25% being singletons. The specimen was blood. These receptors all come from a woman aged 45-65 years with Graves' hyperthyroidism.

This clonotype was seen more than once but under ten times. The rearrangement uses TRBV20-1 and TRBJ2-7, with 9 positions matching TRBD1. The CDR3 runs 13 residues. Losses at the gene ends were 6 bases for V and 3 bases for J; bases not matched to a gene: 6. Germline loops: CDR1 DFQATT, CDR2 SNEGSKA (reference sequence). The DNA for the CDR3 is TGCAGTGCCTCCGGGACAGGGAACTACGAGCAGTACTTC. As protein: CSASGTGNYEQYF.

This clonotype was recorded at least ten times. The chain has TRBV18 and TRBJ1-3; no reliable D call. Trimming stripped 2 bases from V and 0 bases from J, with 8 bases between. CDR1 is KGHSH, CDR2 LQKENI, per germline. The CDR3 contains 15 residues. Here the CDR3 reads CASSPSGSSGNTIYF. For the CDR3, the DNA is TGTGCCAGCTCACCATCCGGGAGCTCTGGAAACACCATATATTTT.

This clonotype occurred many times. The J gene is TRBJ2-7, the V gene TRBV11-1; unclear D gene. The CDR3 contains 14 residues. The germline CDR1 and CDR2 sequences are SGHAT and FQDESV (reference sequence). The V and J ends lost 8 bases and 3 bases respectively, with 17 bases between them. CDR3 in amino acids: CASSPAFTNYEQYF. Written as DNA, the CDR3 is TGTGCCAGCTCTCCCGCCTTTACAAACTACGAGCAGTACTTC.

This clonotype has ten or more counts. V and J are TRBV11-2 and TRBJ2-1; TRBD2 matches 8 bases. The germline gives CDR1 SGHAT, CDR2 FQNNGV. V gave up 5 bases and J gave up 7 bases; unmatched junction bases: 13. The CDR3 runs to 16 residues. This CDR3 is CASSEPGRPGGNEQFF. The CDR3 DNA reads TGTGCCAGCAGCGAACCGGGGCGGCCGGGGGGGAATGAGCAGTTCTTC.

The CDR3 loop reads CASSEIGNQPQHF. The CDR3 coding sequence is TGTGCCAGCAGTGAAATAGGGAATCAGCCCCAGCATTTT. The chain links TRBV6-1 to TRBJ1-5; D ambiguous. CDR3 length: 13 amino acids. V was trimmed by 2 bases and J by 4 bases, leaving 6 bases between them. Germline V lookup: CDR1 MNHNS, CDR2 SASEGT.

The sample holds a few counts of this clonotype. J is TRBJ2-7 and V is TRBV4-1; TRBD1 matches at 8 bases. The CDR3 is 15 amino acids. The germline CDR1 and CDR2 sequences are MGHRA and YSYEKL. V was pared by 3 bases and J by 3 bases, with 7 bases of the junction left unmatched. CDR3 sequence: CASSHPGTGYYEQYF. The CDR3 DNA follows: TGCGCCAGCAGCCATCCCGGGACAGGCTACTACGAGCAGTACTTC.

Points on this clonotype: An end of the junction differs from the germline gene, which may be a read error. This chain connects TRBV6-1 to TRBJ1-3; D is unclear. This CDR3 spans 15 amino acids. Germline CDR1 is MNHNS and CDR2 is SASEGT. In DNA form, the CDR3 reads TGTGCCGGCAGATCCATGAGCGTCTCTGGAAACACCATATATTTT. It is translated as CAGRSMSVSGNTIYF.

There are many counts of this clonotype. The gene calls are TRBV6-1 and TRBJ1-1; D not resolved. This CDR3 contains 14 residues. Looked up from germline, CDR1 is MNHNS and CDR2 is SASEGT. The V and J ends lost 2 bases and 3 bases respectively, with 10 bases between them. CDR3 region: CASSERWRDTEAFF. The DNA for the CDR3 is TGTGCCAGCAGTGAAAGATGGAGGGACACTGAAGCTTTCTTT.

This clonotype came up a few times. J is TRBJ1-6 and V is TRBV6-2 or TRBV6-3, with D unclear. The germline V gene has CDR1 MNHEY and CDR2 SVGEGT. V lost 0 bases, J lost 9 bases, and 15 bases lay in between. The CDR3 totals 16 residues. The CDR3 spells CASSYSDQSTGSPLHF. CDR3 nucleotide sequence: TGTGCCAGCAGTTACTCGGACCAAAGCACGGGTTCACCCCTCCACTTT.

This clonotype has at least ten counts. The V gene is TRBV12-3 or TRBV12-4, the J gene TRBJ1-1, with a possible D match to TRBD1 (5 bases). This CDR3 comprises 13 residues. Trimming left V 4 bases short and J 7 bases short, with 13 bases between. CDR3 sequence: CASSSQSGGEAFF. In nucleotides, the CDR3 is TGTGCCAGCAGTTCTCAATCGGGGGGTGAAGCTTTCTTT.

There are many counts of this clonotype. V and J are TRBV6-4 and TRBJ1-5; D is perhaps TRBD1 (5 bases). Trimming shortened V by 6 bases and J by 4 bases, and 22 bases separated the two germline ends. Germline CDR1 and CDR2: MRHNA and SNTAGT. CDR3 length equals 17 residues. CDR3: CASSPVAGSVLNQPQHF. The CDR3 nucleotides are TGTGCCAGCAGCCCTGTGGCAGGGTCGGTACTAAATCAGCCCCAGCATTTT.

The chain combines TRBV28 with TRBJ2-4; D unclear. The ends were cut back, 5 bases at V and 0 bases at J, with 17 bases in the middle. CDR1 and CDR2 from the germline V gene are MDHEN and SYDVKM. The CDR3 is made up of 17 amino acids. The CDR3 coding sequence is TGTGCCAGCAGTGGCCCCCGGGTGGAGTTAGCCAAAAACATTCAGTACTTC. Residues: CASSGPRVELAKNIQYF.

This clonotype was seen only once. At one end the junction does not follow the germline gene, possibly because of a read error. V gene TRBV7-6 combines with J gene TRBJ2-3, with unresolved D. The CDR3 totals 14 residues. The germline V gene encodes CDR1 SGHVS and CDR2 FNYEAQ. This CDR3 reads CAGSLVRSPDTQYF. In DNA, the CDR3 is TGTGCCGGCAGCTTAGTTAGGAGTCCAGATACGCAGTATTTT.

This clonotype was recorded many times. The J gene is TRBJ2-2, the V gene TRBV11-3; possible D gene TRBD1, 5 bases. The CDR3 totals 16 residues. Germline V lookup: CDR1 SGHNT, CDR2 YENEEA. Trimming removed 4 bases at V and 4 bases at J, with 16 bases between. Written as DNA, the CDR3 is TGTGCCAGCAGCTCCCCAGGGCCGGGTGGCACCGGGGAGCTGTTTTTT. Translation gives CASSSPGPGGTGELFF.

At least ten counts were recorded for this clonotype. V and J are TRBV6-2 or TRBV6-3 and TRBJ2-1; 10 positions agree with TRBD2. CDR3 length equals 14 residues. The V and J ends lost 8 bases and 2 bases, in that order; junction bases with no gene match: 3. Germline V CDR1 and CDR2: MNHEY, SVGEGT. CDR3 DNA: TGTGCCAGCGAAGCGGGGGGGACCTACAATGAGCAGTTCTTC. This encodes CASEAGGTYNEQFF.

The J gene is TRBJ1-2, the V gene TRBV27; possibly TRBD1 for D (5 bases). V was pared by 2 bases and J by 7 bases, with 14 bases between. The CDR3 runs 14 residues. Per the germline V gene, CDR1 is MNHEY and CDR2 is SMNVEV (reference sequence). The CDR3 region has the DNA TGTGCCAGCAGTTTAGGGGGAAGATCGGCTGGCTACACCTTC. It codes for CASSLGGRSAGYTF.

In this sample, this clonotype turned up many times. The V gene is TRBV3-1, the J gene TRBJ1-2, with no clear D. The CDR3 has 14 residues. CDR1 and CDR2 (germline): LGHDT, YNNKEL (reference sequence). V was cut by 2 bases and J by 2 bases, with 9 bases left in between. CDR3 residues: CASSQQRRNYGYTF. CDR3 sequence (DNA): TGTGCCAGCAGCCAACAACGACGAAACTATGGCTACACCTTC. The full variable domain, rest sourced from reference TRBV3-1 and TRBJ1-2, is DTAVSQTPKYLVTQMGNDKSIKCEQNLGHDTMYWYKQDSKKFLKIMFSYNNKELIINETVPNRFSPKSPDKAHLNLHINSLELGDSAVYFCASSQQRRNYGYTFGSGTRLTVV.

This clonotype was detected a few times. This chain connects TRBV2 to TRBJ2-1, with 14 nucleotides matching TRBD2. Germline assignment: CDR1 SNHLY and CDR2 FYNNEI. V trimming: 10 bases; J trimming: 10 bases; junction bases outside the gene matches: 12. CDR3 size: 15 residues. CDR3 protein: CATRLAGGSNGEQFF. The CDR3 bases are TGTGCCACCAGACTAGCGGGAGGGTCCAATGGGGAGCAGTTCTTC.

This clonotype was observed at least ten times. V is TRBV30 and J is TRBJ1-1; D ambiguous. The ends were cut back, 5 bases at V and 0 bases at J, with 13 bases in the middle. CDR3 size: 14 residues. Germline CDR1 and CDR2: GTSNPN and SVGIG (reference sequence). This CDR3 reads CAWSAPAMNTEAFF. DNA of the CDR3: TGTGCCTGGTCCGCCCCAGCGATGAACACTGAAGCTTTCTTT. The full variable domain, in which reference TRBV30 and TRBJ1-1 provide the parts outside the CDR3, is SQTIHQWPATLVQPVGSPLSLECTVEGTSNPNLYWYRQAAGRGLQLLFYSVGIGQISSEVPQNLSASRPQDRQFILSSKKLLLSDSGFYLCAWSAPAMNTEAFFGQGTRLTVV.

This clonotype has a handful of counts. The chain combines TRBV7-9 with TRBJ1-5; TRBD1 matches at 7 bases. The CDR3 covers 12 residues. The ends lost 11 bases at V and 5 bases at J; junction bases unmatched: 6. Germline V gives CDR1 SEHNR, CDR2 FQNEAQ (reference sequence). CDR3 sequence reads: CAVGQADQPQHF. CDR3 sequence (DNA): TGTGCCGTCGGACAGGCTGATCAGCCCCAGCATTTT.

The V gene is TRBV5-4, the J gene TRBJ2-2, with TRBD2 matching 11 bases. The CDR3 loop spans 16 amino acids. CDR1 and CDR2 from the germline V gene are SGHNT and YYREEE (reference sequence). The junction had 5 bases not matched to a gene; V was cut back by 4 bases and J by 3 bases. The CDR3 nucleotides are TGTGCCAGCAGCCCAACTAGCGGGAGTGACACCGGGGAGCTGTTTTTT. Encoded protein: CASSPTSGSDTGELFF.

This clonotype was counted ten times or more. The chain combines TRBV3-1 with TRBJ1-1; D might be TRBD1 (5 bases). The CDR3 has 10 residues. V dropped 5 bases and J dropped 14 bases, with 12 bases sitting between them. Germline values: CDR1 LGHDT, CDR2 YNNKEL (reference sequence). The CDR3 protein is CASSGPGRFF. The CDR3 nucleotides read TGTGCCAGCAGCGGACCGGGACGGTTCTTT.

This clonotype came up many times. The chain's CDR3 is CSPAAGGTQYF. DNA of the CDR3: TGCAGTCCCGCAGCCGGAGGAACGCAGTATTTT. The chain employs TRBV20-1 and TRBJ2-3; perhaps TRBD2 as D (5 bases). V gave up 8 bases and J gave up 9 bases, with 15 bases separating them. The CDR3 length is 11 residues. The germline CDR1 and CDR2 sequences are DFQATT and SNEGSKA (reference sequence).

This clonotype showed up just a few times. The chain carries TRBV2 and TRBJ2-4, with D hard to call. The V gene lost 2 bases and the J gene lost 1 base, with 9 bases spanning the gap. The germline V gene has CDR1 SNHLY and CDR2 FYNNEI. The CDR3 contains 15 residues. CDR3 in amino acids: CASSEQLLAKNIQYF. As DNA, the CDR3 is TGTGCCAGCAGTGAACAGCTTCTGGCCAAAAACATTCAGTACTTC.

This clonotype was counted a few times. The chain carries TRBV5-1 and TRBJ1-3; no clear D gene. The CDR3 contains 13 residues. Germline V gene data show CDR1 as SGHRS and CDR2 as YFSETQ. Trimming cost V 1 base and J 6 bases, with 8 bases left between them. This chain's CDR3 is CASSLKGLNTIYF. The CDR3 DNA reads as TGCGCCAGCAGCTTGAAAGGCTTAAACACCATATATTTT.

The chain uses TRBV20-1 and TRBJ1-2; 10 bases map to TRBD1. V lost 4 bases to trimming and J lost 4 bases; unmatched junction nucleotides: 6. This CDR3 has 14 amino acids. CDR1 is DFQATT, CDR2 SNEGSKA, per germline (reference sequence). The CDR3 loop is CSAKPRTGGYGYTF. CDR3 DNA sequence: TGCAGTGCTAAACCTCGGACAGGGGGCTATGGCTACACCTTC.

This clonotype has just one count. The genes are TRBV10-3 and TRBJ1-1; 7 nucleotides agree with TRBD1. Germline V gene lookup returns CDR1 ENHRY and CDR2 SYGVKD. The CDR3 consists of 16 residues. J lost 6 bases, V lost 2 bases, and 12 bases had no gene match. This CDR3 reads CAISEPSFYRGAEAFF. The CDR3 coding sequence is TGTGCCATCAGTGAGCCATCCTTTTACAGGGGCGCTGAAGCTTTCTTT.

This chain joins TRBV3-1 and TRBJ1-1, with D possibly being TRBD1 (5 bases). This CDR3 has 14 residues. CDR1 and CDR2 from the germline V gene are LGHDT and YNNKEL (reference sequence). V lost 2 bases and J 4 bases, leaving 11 bases between the germline ends. This CDR3 reads CASSQHGGSTEAFF. In DNA form, the CDR3 reads TGTGCCAGCAGCCAACACGGGGGAAGCACTGAAGCTTTCTTT.

This clonotype has at least ten counts. V usage is TRBV20-1 and J usage is TRBJ2-5, with 10 bases identical to TRBD2. Germline trimming cut 3 bases from V and 7 bases from J; bases unmatched to any gene: 14. The CDR3 extends over 16 amino acids. Looked up from germline, CDR1 is DFQATT and CDR2 is SNEGSKA (reference sequence). The CDR3 loop reads CSARLTSGTQGGTQYF. CDR3 nucleotides: TGCAGTGCTAGGTTAACTAGCGGGACGCAGGGAGGGACCCAGTACTTC.

The CDR3 loop reads CASSLGTVVCGNQPQHF. As DNA, the CDR3 is TGTGCCAGCAGCCTTGGGACAGTAGTCTGTGGCAATCAGCCCCAGCATTTT. J is TRBJ1-5 and V is TRBV5-4, with 7 bases that match TRBD1. The ends lost 4 bases at V and 2 bases at J; junction bases unmatched: 12. This CDR3 is 17 amino acids long. Per germline, CDR1 SGHNT and CDR2 YYREEE (reference sequence).